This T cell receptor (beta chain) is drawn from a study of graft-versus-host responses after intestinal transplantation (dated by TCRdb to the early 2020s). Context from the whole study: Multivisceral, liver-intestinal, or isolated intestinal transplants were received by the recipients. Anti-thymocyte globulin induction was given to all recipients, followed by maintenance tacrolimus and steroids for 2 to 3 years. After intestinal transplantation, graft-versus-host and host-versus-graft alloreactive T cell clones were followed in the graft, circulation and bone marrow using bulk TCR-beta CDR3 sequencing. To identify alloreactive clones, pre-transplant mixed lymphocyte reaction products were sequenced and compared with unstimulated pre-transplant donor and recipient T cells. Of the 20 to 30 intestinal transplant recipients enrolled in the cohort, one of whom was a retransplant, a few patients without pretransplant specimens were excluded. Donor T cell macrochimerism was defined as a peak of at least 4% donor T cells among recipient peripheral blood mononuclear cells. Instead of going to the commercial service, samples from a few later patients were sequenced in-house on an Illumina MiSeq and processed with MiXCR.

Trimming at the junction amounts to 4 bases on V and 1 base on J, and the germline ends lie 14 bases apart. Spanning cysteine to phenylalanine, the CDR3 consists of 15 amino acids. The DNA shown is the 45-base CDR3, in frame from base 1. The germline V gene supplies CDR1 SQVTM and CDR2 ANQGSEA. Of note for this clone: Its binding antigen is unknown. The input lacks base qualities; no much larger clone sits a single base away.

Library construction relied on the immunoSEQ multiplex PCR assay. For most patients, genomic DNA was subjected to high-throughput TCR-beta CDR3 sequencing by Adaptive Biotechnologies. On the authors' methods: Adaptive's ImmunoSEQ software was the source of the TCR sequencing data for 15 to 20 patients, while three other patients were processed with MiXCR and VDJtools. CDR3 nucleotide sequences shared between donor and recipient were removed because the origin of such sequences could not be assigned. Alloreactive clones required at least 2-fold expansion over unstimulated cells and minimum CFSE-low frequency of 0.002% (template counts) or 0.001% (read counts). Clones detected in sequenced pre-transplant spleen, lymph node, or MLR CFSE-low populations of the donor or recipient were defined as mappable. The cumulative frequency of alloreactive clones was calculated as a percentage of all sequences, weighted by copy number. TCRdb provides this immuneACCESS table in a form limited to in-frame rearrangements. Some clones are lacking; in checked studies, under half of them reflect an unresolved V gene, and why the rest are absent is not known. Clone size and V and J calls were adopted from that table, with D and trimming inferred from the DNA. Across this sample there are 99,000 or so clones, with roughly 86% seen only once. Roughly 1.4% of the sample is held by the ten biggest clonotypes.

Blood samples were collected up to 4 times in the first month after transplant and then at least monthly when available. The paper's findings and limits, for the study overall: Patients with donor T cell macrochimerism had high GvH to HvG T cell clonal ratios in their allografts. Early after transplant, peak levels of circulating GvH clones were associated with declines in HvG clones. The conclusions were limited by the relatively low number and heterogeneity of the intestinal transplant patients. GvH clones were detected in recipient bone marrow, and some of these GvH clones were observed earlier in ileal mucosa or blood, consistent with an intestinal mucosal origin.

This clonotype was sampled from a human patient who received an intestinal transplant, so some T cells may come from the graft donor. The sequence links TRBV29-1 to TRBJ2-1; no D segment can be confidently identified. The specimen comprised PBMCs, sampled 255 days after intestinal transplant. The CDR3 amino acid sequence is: CSVGISPLSYNEQFF. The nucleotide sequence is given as TGCAGCGTTGGAATTAGCCCCCTTTCCTACAATGAGCAGTTCTTC.